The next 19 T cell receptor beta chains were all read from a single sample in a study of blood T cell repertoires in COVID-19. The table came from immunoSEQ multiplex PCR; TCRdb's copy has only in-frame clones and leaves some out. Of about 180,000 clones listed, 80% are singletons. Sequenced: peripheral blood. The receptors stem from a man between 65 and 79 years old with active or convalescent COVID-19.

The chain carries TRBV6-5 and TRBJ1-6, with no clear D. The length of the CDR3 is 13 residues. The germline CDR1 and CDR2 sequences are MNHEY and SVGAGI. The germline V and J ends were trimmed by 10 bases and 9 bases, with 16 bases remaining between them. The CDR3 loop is CATSGVEGSPLHF. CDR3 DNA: TGTGCCACCTCGGGTGTGGAGGGTTCACCCCTCCACTTT.

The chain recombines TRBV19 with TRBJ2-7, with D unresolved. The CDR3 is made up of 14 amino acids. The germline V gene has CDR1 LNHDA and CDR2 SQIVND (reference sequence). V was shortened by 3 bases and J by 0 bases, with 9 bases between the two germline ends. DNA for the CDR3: TGTGCCAGTAGTATCCTTCCGAGCTCCTACGAGCAGTACTTC. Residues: CASSILPSSYEQYF.

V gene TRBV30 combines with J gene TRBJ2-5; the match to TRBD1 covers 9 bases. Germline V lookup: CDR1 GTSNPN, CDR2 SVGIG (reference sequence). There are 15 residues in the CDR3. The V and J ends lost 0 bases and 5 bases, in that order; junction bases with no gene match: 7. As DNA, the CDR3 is TGTGCCTGGAGTGTAGTCACAGGGGGCATTGAGACCCAGTACTTC. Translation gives CAWSVVTGGIETQYF.

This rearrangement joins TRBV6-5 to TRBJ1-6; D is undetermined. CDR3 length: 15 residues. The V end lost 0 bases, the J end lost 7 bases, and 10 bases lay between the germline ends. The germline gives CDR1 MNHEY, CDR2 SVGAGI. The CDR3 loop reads CASSYSWAPNSPLHF. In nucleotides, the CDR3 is TGTGCCAGCAGTTACTCCTGGGCCCCGAATTCACCCCTCCACTTT.

In nucleotides, the CDR3 is TGTGCCAGTAGACCCCCGGCGGGGAACACTGAAGCTTTCTTT. Protein: CASRPPAGNTEAFF. The V and J genes are TRBV19 and TRBJ1-1; D remains ambiguous. Germline CDR1 LNHDA, CDR2 SQIVND (reference sequence). The CDR3 is 14 amino acids. V dropped 6 bases and J dropped 1 base, with 12 bases sitting between them.

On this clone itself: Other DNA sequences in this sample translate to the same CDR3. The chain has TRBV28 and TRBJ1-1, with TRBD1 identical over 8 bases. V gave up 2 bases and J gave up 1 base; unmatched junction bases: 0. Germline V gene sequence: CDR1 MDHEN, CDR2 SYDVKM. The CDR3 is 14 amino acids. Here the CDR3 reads CASSLGQGNTEAFF. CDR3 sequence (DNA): TGTGCCAGCAGTTTAGGACAGGGGAACACTGAAGCTTTCTTT.

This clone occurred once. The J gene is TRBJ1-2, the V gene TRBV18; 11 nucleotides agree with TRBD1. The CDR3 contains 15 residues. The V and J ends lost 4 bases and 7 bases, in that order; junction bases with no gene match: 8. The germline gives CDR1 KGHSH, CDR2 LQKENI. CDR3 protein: CASSQRDRGRSGYTF. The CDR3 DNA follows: TGTGCCAGCTCACAAAGGGACAGGGGGAGAAGTGGCTACACCTTC.

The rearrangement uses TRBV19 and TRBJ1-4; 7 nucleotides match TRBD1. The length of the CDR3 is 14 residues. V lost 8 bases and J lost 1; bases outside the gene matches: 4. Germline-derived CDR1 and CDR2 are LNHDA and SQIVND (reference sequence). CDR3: CASHRQGTNEKLFF. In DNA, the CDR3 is TGTGCCAGTCACCGACAGGGAACTAATGAAAAACTGTTTTTT. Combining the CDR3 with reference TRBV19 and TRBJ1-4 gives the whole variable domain DGGITQSPKYLFRKEGQNVTLSCEQNLNHDAMYWYRQDPGQGLRLIYYSQIVNDFQKGDIAEGYSVSREKKESFPLTVTSAQKNPTAFYLCASHRQGTNEKLFFGSGTQLSVL.

This CDR3 reads CASSLHRKDTEAFF. CDR3 sequence (DNA): TGTGCCAGCAGTTTACACAGGAAGGACACTGAAGCTTTCTTT. This chain links TRBV27 with TRBJ1-1; D is perhaps TRBD1 (5 bases). Germline CDR1 and CDR2: MNHEY and SMNVEV (reference sequence). The CDR3 runs 14 residues. Trimming removed 2 bases at V and 3 bases at J, with 10 bases between.

The CDR3 loop reads CAIALDRGNYGYTF. In nucleotides, the CDR3 is TGTGCCATCGCCCTAGACAGGGGTAACTATGGCTACACCTTC. This chain links TRBV6-5 with TRBJ1-2; 8 nucleotides match TRBD1. Germline V gene data show CDR1 as MNHEY and CDR2 as SVGAGI. The CDR3 runs to 14 residues. V lost 10 bases to trimming and J lost 1 base; unmatched junction nucleotides: 8.

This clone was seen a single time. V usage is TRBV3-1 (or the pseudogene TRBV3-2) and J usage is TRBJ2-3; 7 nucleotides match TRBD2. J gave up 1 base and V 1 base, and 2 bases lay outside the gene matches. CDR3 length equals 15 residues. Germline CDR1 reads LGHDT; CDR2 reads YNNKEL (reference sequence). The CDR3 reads CASSQATSGTDTQYF. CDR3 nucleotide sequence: TGTGCCAGCAGCCAAGCAACTAGCGGCACAGATACGCAGTATTTT.

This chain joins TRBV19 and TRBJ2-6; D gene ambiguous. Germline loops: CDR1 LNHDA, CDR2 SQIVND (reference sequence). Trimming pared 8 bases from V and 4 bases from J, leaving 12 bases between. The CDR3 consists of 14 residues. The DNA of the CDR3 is TGTGCCAGTTCTTCGTCGGTAGGGGCCAACGTCCTGACTTTC. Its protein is CASSSSVGANVLTF.

Written as DNA, the CDR3 is TGCGCCAGCAGCTTGGCGGGTAGCGGACCCTACAATGAGCAGTTCTTC. This gives the protein CASSLAGSGPYNEQFF. J is TRBJ2-1 and V is TRBV5-1, with D perhaps matching TRBD2 (6 bases). Germline CDR1 and CDR2: SGHRS and YFSETQ. V was pared by 0 bases and J by 2 bases, with 12 bases between. The CDR3 contains 16 residues.

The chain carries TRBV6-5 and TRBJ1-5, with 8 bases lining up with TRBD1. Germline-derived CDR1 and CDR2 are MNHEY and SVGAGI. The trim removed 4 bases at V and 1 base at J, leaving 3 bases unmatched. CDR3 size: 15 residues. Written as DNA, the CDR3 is TGTGCCAGCAGTTCCGGGACAGGCAGCAATCAGCCCCAGCATTTT. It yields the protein CASSSGTGSNQPQHF.

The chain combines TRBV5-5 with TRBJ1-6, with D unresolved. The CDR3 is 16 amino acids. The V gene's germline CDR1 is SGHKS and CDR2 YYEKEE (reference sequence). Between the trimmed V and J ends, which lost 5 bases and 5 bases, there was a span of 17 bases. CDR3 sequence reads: CASRASSGGDNSPLHF. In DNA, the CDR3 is TGTGCCAGCAGGGCTTCCTCTGGAGGAGATAATTCACCCCTCCACTTT.

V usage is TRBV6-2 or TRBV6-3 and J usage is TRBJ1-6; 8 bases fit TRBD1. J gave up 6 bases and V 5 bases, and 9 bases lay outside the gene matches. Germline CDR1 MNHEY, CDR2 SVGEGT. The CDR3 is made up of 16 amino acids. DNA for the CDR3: TGTGCCAGCAGTACGCCGGGACAGGCATTTAATTCACCCCTCCACTTT. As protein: CASSTPGQAFNSPLHF.

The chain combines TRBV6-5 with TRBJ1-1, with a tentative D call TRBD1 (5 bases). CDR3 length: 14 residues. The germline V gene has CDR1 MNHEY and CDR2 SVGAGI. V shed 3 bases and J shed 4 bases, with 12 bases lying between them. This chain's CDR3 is CASSYGGGTTEAFF. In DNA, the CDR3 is TGTGCCAGCAGTTATGGGGGAGGGACCACTGAAGCTTTCTTT.

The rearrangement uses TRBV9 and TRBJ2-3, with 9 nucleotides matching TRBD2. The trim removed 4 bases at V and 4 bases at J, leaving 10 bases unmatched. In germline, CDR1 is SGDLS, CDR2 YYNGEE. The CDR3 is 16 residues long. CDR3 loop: CASSLLTSGLADTQYF. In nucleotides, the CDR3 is TGTGCCAGCAGCTTACTGACTAGCGGTCTTGCAGATACGCAGTATTTT.

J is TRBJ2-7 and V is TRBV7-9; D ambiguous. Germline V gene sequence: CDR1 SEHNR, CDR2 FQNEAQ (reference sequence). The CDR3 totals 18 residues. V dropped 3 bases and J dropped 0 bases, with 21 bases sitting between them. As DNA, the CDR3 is TGTGCCAGCAGCTTTCTTGTACGTGGTCGGGTCTACTCCTACGAGCAGTACTTC. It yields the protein CASSFLVRGRVYSYEQYF. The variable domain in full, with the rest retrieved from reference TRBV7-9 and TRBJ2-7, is DTGVSQNPRHKITKRGQNVTFRCDPISEHNRLYWYRQTLGQGPEFLTYFQNEAQLEKSRLLSDRFSAERPKGSFSTLEIQRTEQGDSAMYLCASSFLVRGRVYSYEQYFGPGTRLTVT.